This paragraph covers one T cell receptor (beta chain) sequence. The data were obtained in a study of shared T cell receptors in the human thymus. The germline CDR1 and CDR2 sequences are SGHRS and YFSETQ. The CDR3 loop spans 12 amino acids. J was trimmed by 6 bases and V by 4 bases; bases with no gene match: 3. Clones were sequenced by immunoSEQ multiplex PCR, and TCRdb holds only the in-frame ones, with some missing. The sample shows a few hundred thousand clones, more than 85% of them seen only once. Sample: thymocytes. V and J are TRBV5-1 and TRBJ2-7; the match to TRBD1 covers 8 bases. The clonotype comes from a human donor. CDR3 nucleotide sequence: TGCGCCAGCAGCCGGGACAGGCGCGAGCAGTACTTC. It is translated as CASSRDRREQYF.